This entry describes one T cell receptor (beta chain). Its matching antigen is unknown. Looked up from germline, CDR1 is SGHTA and CDR2 is FQGNSA. V lost 3 bases and J 4 bases, leaving 13 bases between the germline ends. CDR3 length: 15 residues. Deep level was the assay's run setting. Assay used: immunoSEQ multiplex PCR; TCRdb lists only in-frame clones, some missing. The sample records millions of clones, approximately 94% being singletons. This record comes from a study of shared clonotypes between healthy human individuals. Study results and caveats: On the whole, naive subsets had larger estimated richness than memory subsets had.

This TCR came from a man between 18 and 29 years old in good health. The chain recombines TRBV7-2 with TRBJ1-5; D gene uncertain. Material for sequencing was naive CD4+ T cells sorted from blood. Subset reported: CD45RA+ positively selected. CDR3 sequence (DNA): TGTGCCAGCAGCTTGGAGGGAAACTTTAATCAGCCCCAGCATTTT. Amino acids: CASSLEGNFNQPQHF. Complete variable domain (other parts from reference TRBV7-2 and TRBJ1-5): GAGVSQSPSNKVTEKGKDVELRCDPISGHTALYWYRQSLGQGLEFLIYFQGNSAPDKSGLPSDRFSAERTGGSVSTLTIQRTQQEDSAVYLCASSLEGNFNQPQHFGDGTRLSIL.